Below, one TCR beta chain is given with its context. These data belong to a study of T cell responses to AZD1222 COVID-19 vaccine. The germline CDR1 and CDR2 sequences are MNHEY and SMNVEV (reference sequence). V lost 0 bases, J lost 5 bases, and 8 bases stayed unmatched. The CDR3 extends over 16 amino acids. Profiling relied on immunoSEQ multiplex PCR, and the TCRdb table lists in-frame clones only, not all of them. This table holds 80,000 to 100,000 clones, just over 90% found once. Sequenced material: peripheral blood, taken 28 days after the second AZD1222 dose. The receptor was derived from an adult who received the AZD1222 COVID-19 vaccine. The chain joins TRBV27 to TRBJ2-7; 9 bases line up with TRBD2. In DNA, the CDR3 is TGTGCCAGCAGTTTATCGGTACAGCGGGGGGTTCACGAGCAGTACTTC. Translation: CASSLSVQRGVHEQYF.